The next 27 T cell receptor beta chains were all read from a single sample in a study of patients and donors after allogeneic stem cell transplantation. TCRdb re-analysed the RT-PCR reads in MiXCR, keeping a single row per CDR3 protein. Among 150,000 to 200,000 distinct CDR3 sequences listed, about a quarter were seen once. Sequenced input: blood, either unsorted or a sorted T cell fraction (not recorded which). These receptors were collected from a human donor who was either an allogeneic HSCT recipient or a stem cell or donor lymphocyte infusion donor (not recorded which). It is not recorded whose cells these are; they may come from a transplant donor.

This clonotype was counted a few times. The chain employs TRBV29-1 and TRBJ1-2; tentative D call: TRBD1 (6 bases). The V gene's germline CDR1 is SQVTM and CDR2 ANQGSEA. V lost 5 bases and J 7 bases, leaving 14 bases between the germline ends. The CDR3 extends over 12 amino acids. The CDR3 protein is CSVWGARFGYTF. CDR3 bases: TGCAGCGTTTGGGGGGCGCGTTTTGGCTACACCTTC.

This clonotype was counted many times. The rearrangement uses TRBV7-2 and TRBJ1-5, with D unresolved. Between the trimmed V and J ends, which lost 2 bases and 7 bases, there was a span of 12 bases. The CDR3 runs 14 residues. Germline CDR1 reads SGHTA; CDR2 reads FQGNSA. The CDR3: CASSLTVGKQPQHF. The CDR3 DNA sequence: TGTGCCAGCAGCTTAACGGTTGGAAAACAGCCCCAGCATTTT.

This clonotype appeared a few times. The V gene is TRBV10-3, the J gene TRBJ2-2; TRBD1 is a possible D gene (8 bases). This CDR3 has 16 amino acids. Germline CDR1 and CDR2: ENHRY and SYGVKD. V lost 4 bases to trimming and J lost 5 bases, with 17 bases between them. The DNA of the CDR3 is TGTGCCATCAGTGGGAACGACAGGGGAGGGACCGGGGAGCTGTTTTTT. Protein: CAISGNDRGGTGELFF.

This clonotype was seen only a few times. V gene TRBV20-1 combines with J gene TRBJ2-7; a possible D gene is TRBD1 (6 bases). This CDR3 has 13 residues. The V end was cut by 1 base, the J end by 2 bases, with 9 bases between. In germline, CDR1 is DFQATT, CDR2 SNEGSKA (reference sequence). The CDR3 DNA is TGCAGTGCTAGAGGGGGGCAGCCCTACGAGCAGTACTTC. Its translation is CSARGGQPYEQYF.

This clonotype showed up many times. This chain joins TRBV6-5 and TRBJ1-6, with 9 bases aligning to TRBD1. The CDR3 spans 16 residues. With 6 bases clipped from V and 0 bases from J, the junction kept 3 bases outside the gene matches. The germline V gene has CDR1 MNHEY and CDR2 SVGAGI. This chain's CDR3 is CASRTGGYSYNSPLHF. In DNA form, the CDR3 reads TGTGCCAGCAGGACAGGGGGTTACTCCTATAATTCACCCCTCCACTTT.

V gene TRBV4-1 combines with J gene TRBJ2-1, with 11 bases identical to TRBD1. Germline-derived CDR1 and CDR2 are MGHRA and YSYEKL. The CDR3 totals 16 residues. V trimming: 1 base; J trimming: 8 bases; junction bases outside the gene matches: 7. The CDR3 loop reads CASSQGPGQGDDEQFF. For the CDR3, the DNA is TGCGCCAGCAGCCAAGGACCGGGACAGGGGGACGATGAGCAGTTCTTC.

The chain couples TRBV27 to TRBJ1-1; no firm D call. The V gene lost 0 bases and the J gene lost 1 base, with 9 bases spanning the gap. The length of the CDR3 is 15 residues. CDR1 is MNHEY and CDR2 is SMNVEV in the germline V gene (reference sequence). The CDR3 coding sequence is TGTGCCAGCAGTTTATCGTCGGGCAGGAACACTGAAGCTTTCTTT. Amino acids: CASSLSSGRNTEAFF.

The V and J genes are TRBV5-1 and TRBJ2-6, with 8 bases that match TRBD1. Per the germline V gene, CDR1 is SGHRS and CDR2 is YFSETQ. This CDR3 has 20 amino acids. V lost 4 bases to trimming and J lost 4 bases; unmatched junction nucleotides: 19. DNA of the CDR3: TGCGCCAGCAGCCTTGATTTGTGGACAGGGATATCATCCGGGGCCAACGTCCTGACTTTC. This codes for CASSLDLWTGISSGANVLTF. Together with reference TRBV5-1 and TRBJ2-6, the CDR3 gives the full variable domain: KAGVTQTPRYLIKTRGQQVTLSCSPISGHRSVSWYQQTPGQGLQFLFEYFSETQRNKGNFPGRFSGRQFSNSRSEMNVSTLELGDSALYLCASSLDLWTGISSGANVLTFGAGSRLTVL.

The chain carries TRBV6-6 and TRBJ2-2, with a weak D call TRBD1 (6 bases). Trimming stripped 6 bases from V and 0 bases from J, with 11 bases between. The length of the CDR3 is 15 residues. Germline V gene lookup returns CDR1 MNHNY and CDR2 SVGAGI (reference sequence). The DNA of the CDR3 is TGTGCCAGCAGCCCGGACAGACCGAACACCGGGGAGCTGTTTTTT. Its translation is CASSPDRPNTGELFF.

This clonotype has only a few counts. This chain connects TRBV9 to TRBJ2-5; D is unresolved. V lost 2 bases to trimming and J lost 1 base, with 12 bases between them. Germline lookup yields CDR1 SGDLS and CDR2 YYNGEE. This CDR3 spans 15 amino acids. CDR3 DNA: TGTGCCAGCAGCGTTAGCTTCGGGCGCCAAGAGACCCAGTACTTC. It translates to CASSVSFGRQETQYF. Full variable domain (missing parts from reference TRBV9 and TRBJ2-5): DSGVTQTPKHLITATGQRVTLRCSPRSGDLSVYWYQQSLDQGLQFLIQYYNGEERAKGNILERFSAQQFPDLHSELNLSSLELGDSALYFCASSVSFGRQETQYFGPGTRLLVL.

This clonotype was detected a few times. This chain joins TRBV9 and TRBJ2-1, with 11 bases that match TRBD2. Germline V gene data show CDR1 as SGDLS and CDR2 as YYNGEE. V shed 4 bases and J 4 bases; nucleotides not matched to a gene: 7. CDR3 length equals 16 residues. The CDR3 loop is CASSSGTSGMYNEQFF. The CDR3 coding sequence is TGTGCCAGCAGCTCTGGGACTAGCGGCATGTACAATGAGCAGTTCTTC.

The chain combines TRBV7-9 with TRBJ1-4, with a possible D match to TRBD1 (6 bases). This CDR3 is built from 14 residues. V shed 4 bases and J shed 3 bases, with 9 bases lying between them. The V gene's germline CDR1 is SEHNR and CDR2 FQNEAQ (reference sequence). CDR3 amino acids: CASSYRQANEKLFF. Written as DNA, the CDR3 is TGTGCCAGCAGCTATCGACAGGCTAATGAAAAACTGTTTTTT.

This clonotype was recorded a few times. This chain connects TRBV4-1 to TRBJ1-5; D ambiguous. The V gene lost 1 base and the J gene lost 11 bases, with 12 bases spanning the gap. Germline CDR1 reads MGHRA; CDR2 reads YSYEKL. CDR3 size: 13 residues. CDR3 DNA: TGCGCCAGCAGCCAAGTCCCCGAGTCGTCCCAGCATTTT. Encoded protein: CASSQVPESSQHF.

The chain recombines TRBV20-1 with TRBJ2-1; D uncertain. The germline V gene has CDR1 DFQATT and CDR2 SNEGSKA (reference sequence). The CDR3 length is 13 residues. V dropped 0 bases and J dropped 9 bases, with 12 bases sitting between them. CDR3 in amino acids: CSARDPWEVEQFF. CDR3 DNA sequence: TGCAGTGCTAGAGACCCCTGGGAAGTTGAGCAGTTCTTC.

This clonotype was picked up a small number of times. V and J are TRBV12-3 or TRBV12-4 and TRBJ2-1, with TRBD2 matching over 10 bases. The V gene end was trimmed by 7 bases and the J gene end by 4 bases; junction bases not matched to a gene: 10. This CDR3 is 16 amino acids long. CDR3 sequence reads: CASTPRSGREYNEQFF. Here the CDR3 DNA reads TGTGCCAGCACCCCAAGGAGCGGGAGGGAATACAATGAGCAGTTCTTC.

This chain's CDR3 is CASSPTLLQGLPPGANVLTF. The CDR3 DNA is TGTGCCAGCAGCCCAACCCTACTACAGGGACTTCCCCCAGGGGCCAACGTCCTGACTTTC. The rearrangement links TRBV28 to TRBJ2-6; possibly TRBD1 or TRBD2 for D (6 bases each). CDR1 is MDHEN and CDR2 is SYDVKM in the germline V gene. Trimming removed 6 bases from V and 4 bases from J, with 28 bases in between. This CDR3 contains 20 residues.

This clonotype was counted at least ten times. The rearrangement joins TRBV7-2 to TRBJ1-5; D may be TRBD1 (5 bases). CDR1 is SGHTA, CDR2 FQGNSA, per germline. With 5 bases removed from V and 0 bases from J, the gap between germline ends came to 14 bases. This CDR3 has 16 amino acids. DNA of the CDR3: TGTGCCAGCAGCCCCCGCGGTGGGGCTAGCAATCAGCCCCAGCATTTT. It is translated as CASSPRGGASNQPQHF.

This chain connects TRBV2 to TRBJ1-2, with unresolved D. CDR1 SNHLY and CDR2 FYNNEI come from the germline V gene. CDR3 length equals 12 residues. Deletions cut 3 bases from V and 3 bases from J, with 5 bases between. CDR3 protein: CASSDLDYGYTF. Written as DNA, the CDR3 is TGTGCCAGCAGTGACTTGGACTATGGCTACACCTTC.

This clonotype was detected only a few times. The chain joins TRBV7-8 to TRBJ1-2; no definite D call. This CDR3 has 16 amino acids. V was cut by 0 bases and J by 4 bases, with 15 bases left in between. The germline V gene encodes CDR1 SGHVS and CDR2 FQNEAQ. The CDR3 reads CASSLAPRVNPYGYTF. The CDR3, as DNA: TGTGCCAGCAGCTTAGCGCCAAGGGTCAATCCCTATGGCTACACCTTC.

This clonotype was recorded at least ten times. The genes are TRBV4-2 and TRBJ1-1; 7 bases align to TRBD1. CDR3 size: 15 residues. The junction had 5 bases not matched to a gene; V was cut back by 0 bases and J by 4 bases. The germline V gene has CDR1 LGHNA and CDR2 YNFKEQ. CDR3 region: CASSQEIAGGTEAFF. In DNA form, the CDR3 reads TGTGCCAGCAGCCAAGAGATAGCAGGGGGCACTGAAGCTTTCTTT.

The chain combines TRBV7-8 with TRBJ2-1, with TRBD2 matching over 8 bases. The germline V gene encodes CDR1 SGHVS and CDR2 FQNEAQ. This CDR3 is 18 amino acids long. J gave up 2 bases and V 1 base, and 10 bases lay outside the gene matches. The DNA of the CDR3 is TGTGCCAGCAGCTTAGTGGGGGCTATAGCGGGGACCTACAATGAGCAGTTCTTC. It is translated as CASSLVGAIAGTYNEQFF.

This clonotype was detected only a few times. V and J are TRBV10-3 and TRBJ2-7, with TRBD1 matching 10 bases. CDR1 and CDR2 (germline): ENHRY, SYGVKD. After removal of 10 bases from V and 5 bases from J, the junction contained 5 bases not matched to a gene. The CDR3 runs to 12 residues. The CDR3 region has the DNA TGTGCCACCCGGGACAGGGGCGACGAGCAGTACTTC. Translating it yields CATRDRGDEQYF.

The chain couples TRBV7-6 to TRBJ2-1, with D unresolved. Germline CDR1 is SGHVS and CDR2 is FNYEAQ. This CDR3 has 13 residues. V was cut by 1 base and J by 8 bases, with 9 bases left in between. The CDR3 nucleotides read TGTGCCAGCAGCTTAGAACTCCACGATGAGCAGTTCTTC. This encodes CASSLELHDEQFF.

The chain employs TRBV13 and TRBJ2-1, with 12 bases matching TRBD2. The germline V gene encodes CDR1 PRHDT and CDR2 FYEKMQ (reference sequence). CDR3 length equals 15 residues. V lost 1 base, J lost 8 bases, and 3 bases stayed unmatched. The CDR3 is CASSLETSGSYEQFF. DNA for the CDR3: TGTGCCAGCAGCTTAGAGACTAGCGGGAGCTATGAGCAGTTCTTC.

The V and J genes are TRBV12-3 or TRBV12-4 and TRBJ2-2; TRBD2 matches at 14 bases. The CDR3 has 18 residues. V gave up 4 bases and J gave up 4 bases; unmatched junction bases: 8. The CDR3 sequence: CASSWGTSGRGSTGELFF. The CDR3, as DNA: TGTGCCAGCAGTTGGGGGACTAGCGGGAGAGGGAGCACCGGGGAGCTGTTTTTT.

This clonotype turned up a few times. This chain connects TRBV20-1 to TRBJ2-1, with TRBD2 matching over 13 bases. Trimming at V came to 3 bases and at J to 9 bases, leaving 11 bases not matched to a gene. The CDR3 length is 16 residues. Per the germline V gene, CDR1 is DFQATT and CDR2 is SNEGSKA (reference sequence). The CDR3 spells CSARAGLAGVGTEQFF. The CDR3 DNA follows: TGCAGTGCTAGGGCTGGACTAGCGGGAGTGGGTACTGAGCAGTTCTTC.

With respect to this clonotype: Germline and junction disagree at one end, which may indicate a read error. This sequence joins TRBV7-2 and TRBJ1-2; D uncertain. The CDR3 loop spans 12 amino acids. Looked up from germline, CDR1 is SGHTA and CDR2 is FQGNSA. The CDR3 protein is CASSFDIYGYAF. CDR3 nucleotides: TGTGCCAGCAGCTTTGACATCTATGGCTACGCCTTC.